This T cell receptor (beta chain) is drawn from a study of blood T cell repertoires in COVID-19. About the study: Samples of COVID-19 (acute and convalescent) were obtained from the United States, Italy and Spain. T cells, B-cell-depleted T cells, or PBMCs provided the cDNA or gDNA that served as material.

Per the original data handling: Cell counts per sample came from amplifying reference gene primers. Sequenced by immunoSEQ multiplex PCR; TCRdb stores in-frame clones only, minus some. That table is the source of V, J and clone size, and D and trimming were worked out from the DNA. The sample contains some 150,000 clones, around 84% of which appear only once. CDR1 and CDR2 (germline): MNHEY, SMNVEV (reference sequence). V shed 2 bases and J shed 4 bases, with 14 bases lying between them. The length of the CDR3 is 15 residues. The chain recombines TRBV27 with TRBJ1-1; maybe TRBD1 (6 bases). What was sequenced was peripheral blood. This clonotype was obtained from a human donor in a cohort sampled during active COVID-19. CDR3 sequence reads: CASSLLGGSRTEAFF. For the CDR3, the DNA is TGTGCCAGCAGTTTACTAGGGGGTTCTCGCACTGAAGCTTTCTTT.